This passage covers 18 T cell receptor beta chains from one sample sequenced in a study of OX40 agonist ivuxolimab in advanced cancers. This table comes from immunoSEQ multiplex PCR, and its TCRdb copy is limited to in-frame clones, with some not included. The data contain about 83,000 clones, around 85% of them singletons. The starting material was CD4+ or CD8+ T cells sorted from blood, obtained in a trial of the OX40 agonist ivuxolimab. The receptors shown here come from an adult with an advanced solid tumor such as melanoma, head and neck, liver or kidney cancer.

The chain combines TRBV2 with TRBJ2-2; TRBD1 agrees at 10 bases. CDR1 and CDR2 (germline): SNHLY, FYNNEI. CDR3 length: 15 amino acids. V was clipped by 7 bases and J by 0 bases; unmatched bases: 2. The CDR3 loop reads CASKGQGSNTGELFF. Written as DNA, the CDR3 is TGTGCCAGCAAGGGACAGGGGTCGAACACCGGGGAGCTGTTTTTT. Combining the CDR3 with reference TRBV2 and TRBJ2-2 gives the whole variable domain EPEVTQTPSHQVTQMGQEVILRCVPISNHLYFYWYRQILGQKVEFLVSFYNNEISEKSEIFDDQFSVERPDGSNFTLKIRSTKLEDSAMYFCASKGQGSNTGELFFGEGSRLTVL.

V is TRBV7-9 and J is TRBJ2-1; D unclear. Deletions cut 1 base from V and 7 bases from J, with 5 bases between. Germline CDR1 is SEHNR and CDR2 is FQNEAQ (reference sequence). The CDR3 loop spans 12 amino acids. The CDR3 sequence: CASSLGWNEQFF. CDR3 in DNA: TGTGCCAGCAGCTTAGGTTGGAATGAGCAGTTCTTC.

The chain combines TRBV7-3 with TRBJ2-1, with 10 bases lining up with TRBD1. The CDR3 is 18 residues long. Germline CDR1 and CDR2: SGHTA and FQGTGA. The trim removed 5 bases at V and 7 bases at J, leaving 17 bases unmatched. The CDR3 DNA reads as TGTGCCAGCAGCCTACACGGAACCGGGACAGGGGAGGTAAATGAGCAGTTCTTC. Amino acids: CASSLHGTGTGEVNEQFF.

The chain links TRBV27 to TRBJ1-4; tentative D call: TRBD1 (6 bases). Trimming removed 3 bases from V and 3 bases from J, with 14 bases in between. Per the germline V gene, CDR1 is MNHEY and CDR2 is SMNVEV (reference sequence). The CDR3 covers 16 residues. In nucleotides, the CDR3 is TGTGCCAGCAGTTTCCAAGGGGGGGCACCTAATGAAAAACTGTTTTTT. Protein sequence: CASSFQGGAPNEKLFF.

The rearrangement uses TRBV7-2 and TRBJ2-7; a weak D match, TRBD1 (5 bases). Trimming took 0 bases from V and 13 from J, leaving 10 bases between them. CDR1 is SGHTA and CDR2 is FQGNSA in the germline V gene. This CDR3 comprises 11 residues. In DNA form, the CDR3 reads TGTGCCAGCAGCTTAGCGACAGTCCAATACTTC. Translation: CASSLATVQYF.

J is TRBJ1-3 and V is TRBV7-3; possibly TRBD1 for D (6 bases). V was shortened by 5 bases and J by 4 bases, with 15 bases between the two germline ends. The CDR3 loop spans 15 amino acids. Germline values: CDR1 SGHTA, CDR2 FQGTGA. The CDR3 DNA reads as TGTGCCAGCAGCCCCTCGAGGGGGACAGGAAACACCATATATTTT. Its protein product is CASSPSRGTGNTIYF.

V gene TRBV6-6 combines with J gene TRBJ1-1; a weak D match, TRBD1 (5 bases). V was shortened by 0 bases and J by 1 base, with 12 bases between the two germline ends. The CDR3 runs to 16 residues. Germline V gene data show CDR1 as MNHNY and CDR2 as SVGAGI (reference sequence). The CDR3 DNA reads TGTGCCAGCAGTTACTCGAATGGGGGGTGGAACACTGAAGCTTTCTTT. It codes for CASSYSNGGWNTEAFF.

The J gene is TRBJ1-1, the V gene TRBV19, with D uncertain. From germline, CDR1 is LNHDA and CDR2 SQIVND (reference sequence). Trimming left V 10 bases short and J 3 bases short, with 9 bases between. This CDR3 comprises 11 residues. Here the CDR3 reads CATRWDTEAFF. In DNA, the CDR3 is TGTGCCACCCGATGGGACACTGAAGCTTTCTTT.

Notes on this clone: Other DNA sequences in this specimen translate into the identical CDR3. The chain has TRBV9 and TRBJ2-3; 11 bases match TRBD2. V dropped 4 bases and J dropped 5; count of bases not matched to a gene: 9. In germline, CDR1 is SGDLS, CDR2 YYNGEE. The CDR3 has 16 amino acids. CDR3 sequence: CASSPHLAGGRDTQYF. The DNA for the CDR3 is TGTGCCAGCAGCCCACATTTAGCGGGGGGGCGAGATACGCAGTATTTT.

The chain uses TRBV4-2 and TRBJ2-3, with D possibly being TRBD1 or TRBD2 (5 bases each). V was clipped by 0 bases and J by 2 bases, with 18 bases between them. The CDR3 length is 18 residues. CDR1 and CDR2 from the germline V gene are LGHNA and YNFKEQ. The CDR3 sequence: CASSQEPRRRDLTDTQYF. The CDR3 DNA reads TGTGCCAGCAGCCAAGAACCCAGGCGCAGGGACCTCACAGATACGCAGTATTTT.

V is TRBV7-9 and J is TRBJ2-5; D is undetermined. TRBJ2-7 explains the end of the DNA better; the J call may be wrong. CDR1 SEHNR and CDR2 FQNEAQ come from the germline V gene (reference sequence). The CDR3 totals 15 residues. The CDR3 DNA reads TGTGCCAGCAGCCTCAGGCCCCTCGACGGCCACGAGCAGTACTTC. Protein: CASSLRPLDGHEQYF.

This chain uses TRBV6-1 with TRBJ2-1; 11 bases agree with TRBD2. J was trimmed by 9 bases and V by 6 bases; bases with no gene match: 10. This CDR3 region has 15 residues. Per germline, CDR1 MNHNS and CDR2 SASEGT. CDR3 coding DNA: TGTGCCAGCAGGGAGCTAGCGGGGGGCGCTACTGAGCAGTTCTTC. Translation gives CASRELAGGATEQFF.

The chain joins TRBV7-6 to TRBJ1-1; D unresolved. The CDR3 is made up of 13 amino acids. Trimming shortened V by 5 bases and J by 2 bases, and 9 bases separated the two germline ends. CDR1 SGHVS and CDR2 FNYEAQ come from the germline V gene. CDR3 sequence: CASSPRPNTEAFF. For the CDR3, the DNA is TGTGCCAGCAGCCCCCGTCCCAACACTGAAGCTTTCTTT.

The chain links TRBV29-1 to TRBJ2-2, with 7 bases lining up with TRBD1. V trimming: 7 bases; J trimming: 6 bases; junction bases outside the gene matches: 2. CDR1 is SQVTM and CDR2 is ANQGSEA in the germline V gene. CDR3 length: 11 residues. The CDR3 DNA reads TGCAGCGCGACAGGGCCCGGGGAGCTGTTTTTT. Protein product: CSATGPGELFF.

V gene TRBV7-9 combines with J gene TRBJ1-2, with TRBD1 matching over 7 bases. The J segment lost 7 bases and the V segment lost 7 bases, leaving 9 bases of the junction unmatched. There are 13 residues in the CDR3. The V gene's germline CDR1 is SEHNR and CDR2 FQNEAQ (reference sequence). CDR3 DNA: TGTGCCAGCACCATAAACGACAGGGTTGGCTACACCTTC. Translating gives CASTINDRVGYTF.

This clone was counted once. The V and J genes are TRBV2 and TRBJ1-1; D is unresolved. The V gene's germline CDR1 is SNHLY and CDR2 FYNNEI. There are 13 residues in the CDR3. The V and J ends lost 6 bases and 1 base respectively, with 9 bases between them. CDR3 region: CASSRGENTEAFF. In DNA form, the CDR3 reads TGTGCCAGCAGCCGGGGAGAGAACACTGAAGCTTTCTTT.

The rearrangement joins TRBV7-9 to TRBJ2-7; D might be TRBD1 (7 bases). Germline-derived CDR1 and CDR2 are SEHNR and FQNEAQ (reference sequence). CDR3 length: 12 amino acids. The V end lost 11 bases, the J end lost 4 bases, and 15 bases lay between the germline ends. DNA of the CDR3: TGTGCCGGGGGGACAGACTTTTACGAGCAGTACTTC. This gives the protein CAGGTDFYEQYF.

The chain links TRBV19 to TRBJ2-1, with TRBD2 identical over 7 bases. V trimming: 8 bases; J trimming: 6 bases; junction bases outside the gene matches: 13. Germline V CDR1 and CDR2: LNHDA, SQIVND (reference sequence). The CDR3 totals 15 residues. Written as DNA, the CDR3 is TGTGCCAGTGCAATTAGCGGGTCCCAAGGCAATGAGCAGTTCTTC. Translating gives CASAISGSQGNEQFF.